The clone carrying this TCR beta chain was seen a few times. The entry originates in a study of blood T cell repertoires in COVID-19. Turning to the study itself: Some COVID-19 samples were acute and others convalescent; all came from the United States, Italy and Spain.

Sequencing used immunoSEQ multiplex PCR; TCRdb keeps in-frame clones, though not all of them. The table shows fewer than 250,000 clones, with about nine tenths occurring only once. The CDR3 has 16 residues. The receptor's source is a man in his 70s with acute or convalescent COVID-19. Material for sequencing was peripheral blood. V and J are TRBV21-1 and TRBJ1-2; no check of the table's D call, TRBD1, against the DNA was made. TRBV21-1 corresponds to a pseudogene. The CDR3 spells CASGGQVRVGHYGYTF. The CDR3 DNA reads TGTGCCAGCGGGGGACAGGTAAGAGTGGGGCACTATGGCTACACCTTC.